This TCR beta chain was retrieved from a study of T cell responses to AZD1222 COVID-19 vaccine. Study-wide results and caveats: In all cases, repertoires were sampled only after the peak T cell response. Spike-spanning, vaccine-associated CD4 TCRs were dominant at 160-218 and 743-854.

Trimming removed 6 bases at V and 2 bases at J, with 14 bases between. Germline V gives CDR1 MNHEY, CDR2 SVGAGI. This CDR3 region has 14 residues. As for this clone: Its antigen is undetermined.

This table comes from immunoSEQ multiplex PCR, and its TCRdb copy is limited to in-frame clones, with some not included. The sample includes more than 80,000 clones, less than 95% of them seen just once. The sample in question was peripheral blood, obtained 28 days after the second AZD1222 dose. The chain carries TRBV6-5 and TRBJ2-7; possible D gene TRBD2, 5 bases. The TCR was taken from an adult who received the AZD1222 COVID-19 vaccine. CDR3 amino acids: CASRLTEVPYEQYF. CDR3 coding DNA: TGTGCCAGCAGGCTGACGGAGGTTCCCTACGAGCAGTACTTC.